A selection of T cell receptor beta chains follows, all from one sample in a study of blood T cell repertoires in COVID-19. Profiled with immunoSEQ multiplex PCR; TCRdb holds only in-frame clones, not every one. Seen here are around 130,000 clones, roughly 90% observed once, and the top ten hold roughly 2.3%. Sequenced input: PBMCs or T cells enriched from blood (not recorded which). These receptor sequences come from a woman aged 45 to 65 who had recovered from COVID-19. CDR3s include the opening cysteine and the closing phenylalanine or tryptophan. The D gene is left open where the match is weak. For some rows the clone size is stated as once, few or many, or as a class when expanded; others skip it.

>TRBJ2-7|TRBD1|TRBV7-8|once
TGTGCCAGCAGCTTAGTTGTAGGGACAGGGTACTACGAGCAGTACTTC
CASSLVVGTGYYEQYF
>TRBJ1-2|.|TRBV2|.
TGTGCCAGCAGTGAAGACCCAAACAGGGCGTCAAATGGCTACACCTTC
CASSEDPNRASNGYTF
>TRBJ2-7|TRBD1|TRBV6-5|.
TGTGCCAGCTCTTACGGCAGGGGGCTTTCCTACGAGCAGTACTTC
CASSYGRGLSYEQYF
>TRBJ1-3|TRBD1|TRBV19|.
TGTGCCAGTAGACAGGGGGCTGGAAACACCATATATTTT
CASRQGAGNTIYF
>TRBJ2-3|.|TRBV2|once
TGTGCCAGCAGTACAAGTTATACGCAGTATTTT
CASSTSYTQYF
>TRBJ2-7|.|TRBV7-8|.
TGTGCCAGCAGCTTAGCGGTTCAGGGGCCCTACGAGCAGTACTTC
CASSLAVQGPYEQYF
>TRBJ1-3|.|TRBV7-8|.
TGTGCCAGCAGCACTCGAAACTCTGGAAACACCATATATTTT
CASSTRNSGNTIYF
>TRBJ1-2|.|TRBV12-3/TRBV12-4|few
TGTGCCAGCAGTTTACAGTATGGCTACACCTTC
CASSLQYGYTF
>TRBJ1-1|.|TRBV6-5|.
TGTGCCAGCAGTTACTCATGGAGCACTGAAGCTTTCTTT
CASSYSWSTEAFF
>TRBJ1-6|TRBD1|TRBV9|.
TGTGCCAGCAGCGAGGGGGGGACAGGGGTTCAATCACCCCTCCACTTT
CASSEGGTGVQSPLHF